This entry is about one T cell receptor (beta chain). Its target is unknown. This entry comes from a study of shared clonotypes between healthy human individuals. General study results and limits: At large depth, rarefaction still showed sorted-subset sequencing to be incomplete.

Method: immunoSEQ multiplex PCR; TCRdb's copy keeps in-frame clones and lacks some. The profile shows some 2,400,000 clones, around 95% of them singletons. V was pared by 4 bases and J by 3 bases, with 4 bases of the junction left unmatched. Per the germline V gene, CDR1 is MNHNS and CDR2 is SASEGT. The CDR3 runs 15 residues. The sequenced material came from naive CD4+ T cells sorted from blood. Regarding subset: CD45RA+ positively selected. The chain uses TRBV6-1 and TRBJ1-4; 8 nucleotides agree with TRBD1. This TCR came from a man between 18 and 29 years old in good health. As DNA, the CDR3 is TGTGCCAGCAGTGGAGGACAGGGAGCTAATGAAAAACTGTTTTTT. The encoded protein is CASSGGQGANEKLFF.